This T cell receptor (beta chain) was found in a study of T cell changes during pregnancy in multiple sclerosis. Sequencing was performed with immunoSEQ multiplex PCR; in TCRdb, only in-frame clones are kept and a portion is missing. The sample has about 60,000 clones, over 75% seen once; the top ten hold roughly 0.85%. The specimen comprised peripheral blood, sampled before pregnancy. This receptor was identified in a female donor with multiple sclerosis, enrolled in a pregnancy study.

The CDR3: CASSQYGLAGNEQFF. The DNA for the CDR3 is TGCGCCAGCAGCCAATACGGACTAGCGGGCAATGAGCAGTTCTTC. The J gene is TRBJ2-1, the V gene TRBV4-3; 11 nucleotides line up with TRBD2. The junction had 3 bases not matched to a gene; V was cut back by 2 bases and J by 6 bases. Germline CDR1 LGHNA, CDR2 YSLEER. The CDR3 runs 15 residues.